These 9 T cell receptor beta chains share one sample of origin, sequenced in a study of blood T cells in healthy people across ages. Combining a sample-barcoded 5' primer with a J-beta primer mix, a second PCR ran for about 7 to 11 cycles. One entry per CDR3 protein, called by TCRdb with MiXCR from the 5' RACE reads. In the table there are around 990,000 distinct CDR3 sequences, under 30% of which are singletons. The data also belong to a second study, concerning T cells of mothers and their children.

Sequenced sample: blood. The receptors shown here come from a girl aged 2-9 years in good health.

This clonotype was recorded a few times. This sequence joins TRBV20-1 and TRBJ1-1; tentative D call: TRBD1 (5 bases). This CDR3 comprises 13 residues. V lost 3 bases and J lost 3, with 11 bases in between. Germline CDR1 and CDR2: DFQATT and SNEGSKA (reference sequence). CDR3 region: CSARNAGHTEAFF. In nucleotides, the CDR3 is TGCAGTGCTAGGAACGCGGGACACACTGAAGCTTTCTTT.

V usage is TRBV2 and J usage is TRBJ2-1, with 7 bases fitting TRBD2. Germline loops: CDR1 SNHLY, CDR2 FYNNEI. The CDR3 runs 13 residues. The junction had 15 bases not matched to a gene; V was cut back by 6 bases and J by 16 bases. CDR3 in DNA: TGTGCCAGCAGAGAAAGCGGGACCCGGGCGGTTTTCTTC. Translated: CASRESGTRAVFF.

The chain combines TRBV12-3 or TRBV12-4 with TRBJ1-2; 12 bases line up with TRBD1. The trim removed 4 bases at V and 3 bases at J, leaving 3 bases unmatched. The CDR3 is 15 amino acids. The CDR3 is CASSWGTGGYYGYTF. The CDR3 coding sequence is TGTGCCAGCAGTTGGGGGACAGGGGGCTACTATGGCTACACCTTC.

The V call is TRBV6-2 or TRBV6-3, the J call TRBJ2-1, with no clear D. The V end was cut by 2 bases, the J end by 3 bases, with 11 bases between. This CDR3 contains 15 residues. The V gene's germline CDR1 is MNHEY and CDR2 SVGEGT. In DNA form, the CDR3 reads TGTGCCAGCAGTTACAAGGGCCCATTCTACAATGAGCAGTTCTTC. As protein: CASSYKGPFYNEQFF.

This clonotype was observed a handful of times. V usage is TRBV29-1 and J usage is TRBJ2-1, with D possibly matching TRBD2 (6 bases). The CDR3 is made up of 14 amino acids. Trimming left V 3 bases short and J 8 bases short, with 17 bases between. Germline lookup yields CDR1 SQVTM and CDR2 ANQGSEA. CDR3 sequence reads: CSVEEGLERDEQFF. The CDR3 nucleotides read TGCAGCGTTGAGGAGGGGCTGGAGAGGGATGAGCAGTTCTTC.

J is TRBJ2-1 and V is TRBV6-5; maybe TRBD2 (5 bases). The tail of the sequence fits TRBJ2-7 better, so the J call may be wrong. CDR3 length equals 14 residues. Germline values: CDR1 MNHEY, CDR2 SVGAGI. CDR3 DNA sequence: TGTGCCAGCAGTTCTCCGGGAAAGACCTACGAGCAGTACTTC. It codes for CASSSPGKTYEQYF.

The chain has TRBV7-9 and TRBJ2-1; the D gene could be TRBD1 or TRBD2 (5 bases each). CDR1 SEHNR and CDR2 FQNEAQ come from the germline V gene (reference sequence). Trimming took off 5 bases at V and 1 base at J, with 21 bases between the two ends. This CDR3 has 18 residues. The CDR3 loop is CASSLPRVASTSYNEQFF. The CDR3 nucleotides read TGTGCCAGCAGCCTACCCAGGGTAGCGTCCACGTCCTACAATGAGCAGTTCTTC.

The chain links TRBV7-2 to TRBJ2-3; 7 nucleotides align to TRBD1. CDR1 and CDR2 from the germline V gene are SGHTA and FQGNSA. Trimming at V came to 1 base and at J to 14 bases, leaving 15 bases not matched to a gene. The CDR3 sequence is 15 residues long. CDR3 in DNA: TGTGCCAGCAGCTTAGATGGACGAACAGGGGATACGTTGTATTTT. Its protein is CASSLDGRTGDTLYF.

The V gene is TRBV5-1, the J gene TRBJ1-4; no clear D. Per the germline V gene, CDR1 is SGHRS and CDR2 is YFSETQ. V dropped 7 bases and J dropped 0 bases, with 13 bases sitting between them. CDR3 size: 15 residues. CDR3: CASSTSAATNEKLFF. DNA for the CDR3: TGCGCCAGCTCCACTTCAGCCGCAACTAATGAAAAACTGTTTTTT.